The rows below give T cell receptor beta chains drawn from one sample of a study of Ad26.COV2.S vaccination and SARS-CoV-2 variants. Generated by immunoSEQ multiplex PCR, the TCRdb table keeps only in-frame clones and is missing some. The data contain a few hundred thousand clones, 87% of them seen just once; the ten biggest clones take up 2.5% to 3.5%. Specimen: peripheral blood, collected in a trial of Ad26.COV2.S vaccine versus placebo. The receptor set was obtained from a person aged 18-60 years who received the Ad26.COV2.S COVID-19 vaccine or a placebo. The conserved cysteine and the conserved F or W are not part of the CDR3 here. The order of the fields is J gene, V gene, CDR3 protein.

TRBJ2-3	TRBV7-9	ASSLPRVGLAGVSGTQY
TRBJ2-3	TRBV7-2	ASSSGGRSTDTQY
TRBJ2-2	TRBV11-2	ASSLTNTGELF
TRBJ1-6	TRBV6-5	ASSYFRDNSPLH
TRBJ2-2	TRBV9	ASSVVPEANTGELF
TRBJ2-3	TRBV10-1	ASGKTGITQY
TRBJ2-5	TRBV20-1	SASRTVKETQY
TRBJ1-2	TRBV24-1	ATSDPTDGYT
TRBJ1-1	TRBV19	ASMKFNTEAF
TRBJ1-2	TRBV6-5	ASSLTGIGYT
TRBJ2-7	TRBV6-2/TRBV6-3	ASSTMYEQY
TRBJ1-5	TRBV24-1	ATSALTGGAWNQPQH
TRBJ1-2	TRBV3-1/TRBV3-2	ASSLLGEGSAGYGYT
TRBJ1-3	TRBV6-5	ASRGTGFGDTIY
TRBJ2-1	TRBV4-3	ASSRSRDREQF
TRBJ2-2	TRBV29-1	SVVQGTTNTGELF
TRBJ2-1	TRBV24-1	ATSARGGVSYNEQF
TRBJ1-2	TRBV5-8	ASSPGQGAWGYT
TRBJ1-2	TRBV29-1	SGWTALTNYGYT
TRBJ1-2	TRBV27	ASSPTAERGYGYT
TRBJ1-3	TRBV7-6	ASSPLTGSGNTIY
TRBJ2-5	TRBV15	ATSLRGQETQY
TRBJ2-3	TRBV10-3	AISQGQSETDTQY
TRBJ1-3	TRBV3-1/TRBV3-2	ASSQAHSGNTIY
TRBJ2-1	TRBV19	ASSRQAGRNEQF
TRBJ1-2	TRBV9	ASSVDTGPYGYT
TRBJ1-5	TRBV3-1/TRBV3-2	ASSSGWGDRVLYQPQH
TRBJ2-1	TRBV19	ASSIRGLAPYNEQF
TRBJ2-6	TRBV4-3	ASSQDAPRGTGANVLT
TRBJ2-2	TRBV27	ASAGQGLYTGELF
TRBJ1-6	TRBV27	ASSFFNRAYSYNSPLH
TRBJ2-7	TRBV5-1	ASSLKYEQY
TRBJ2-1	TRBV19	ASSLRTGDFYNEQF
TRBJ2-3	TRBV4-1	ASSPWTGATDTQY
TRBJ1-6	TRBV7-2	ASSLDGLSPLH
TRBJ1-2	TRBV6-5	ASGSRGQLGNT
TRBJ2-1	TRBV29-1	SVSQYNEQF
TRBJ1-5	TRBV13	ASSLGTASNQPQH
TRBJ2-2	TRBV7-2	ASSFTGFTGELF
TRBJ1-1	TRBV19	ASHKAGRGNNMNTEAF
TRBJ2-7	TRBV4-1	ASSQGANEQY
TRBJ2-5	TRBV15	ATSGKRVGETQY
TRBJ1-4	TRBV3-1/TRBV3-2	ASSQGYTNEKLF
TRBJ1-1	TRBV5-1	ASSLVEQGGEAF
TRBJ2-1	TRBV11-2	ASGGLAANYNEQF
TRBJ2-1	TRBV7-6	ASSLAAGEYNEQF
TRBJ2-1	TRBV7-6	ASSPRPTSGGHSYNEQF